This passage covers 26 T cell receptor beta chains from one sample sequenced in a study of blood T cell repertoires in COVID-19. Repertoires were generated with immunoSEQ multiplex PCR, while TCRdb's copy carries only in-frame clones and drops some. The table has 150,000 or so clones, more than 65% seen once; the top ten hold approximately 9.7%. Sequenced: peripheral blood. These receptor sequences come from a woman aged 45-60 years with acute or convalescent COVID-19.

V gene TRBV2 combines with J gene TRBJ1-1, with 11 bases aligning to TRBD1. This CDR3 is built from 12 residues. V trimming: 9 bases; J trimming: 7 bases; junction bases outside the gene matches: 4. Germline CDR1 is SNHLY and CDR2 is FYNNEI. The chain's CDR3 is CARGDRGNEAFF. The CDR3 region has the DNA TGTGCCAGAGGGGACAGGGGGAATGAAGCTTTCTTT.

The chain employs TRBV5-5 and TRBJ2-5; tentatively, D is TRBD1 (7 bases). The CDR3 extends over 15 amino acids. V lost 0 bases and J 6 bases, leaving 15 bases between the germline ends. The V gene's germline CDR1 is SGHKS and CDR2 YYEKEE (reference sequence). The CDR3 DNA is TGTGCCAGCAGCTTGGAGAGACAGGGAGGTCAGACCCAGTACTTC. This gives the protein CASSLERQGGQTQYF.

This clone was seen once. The chain links TRBV27 to TRBJ2-5, with 12 bases aligning to TRBD2. The germline CDR1 and CDR2 sequences are MNHEY and SMNVEV (reference sequence). The CDR3 spans 20 residues. V dropped 8 bases and J dropped 4; count of bases not matched to a gene: 23. Written as DNA, the CDR3 is TGTGCCAGCCCCCCCCTGACAATTCTAGCGGGAGGGGTTTTACGAGAGACCCAGTACTTC. This translates into CASPPLTILAGGVLRETQYF.

The rearrangement uses TRBV6-5 and TRBJ2-1; D might be TRBD1 (5 bases). V lost 6 bases to trimming and J lost 9 bases, with 21 bases between them. The V gene's germline CDR1 is MNHEY and CDR2 SVGAGI. This CDR3 has 15 residues. In DNA form, the CDR3 reads TGTGCCAGCAGAGAGTTTGTCGCAGGGCTCGGTGAGCAGTTCTTC. Translated: CASREFVAGLGEQFF.

The J gene is TRBJ2-3, the V gene TRBV4-3; 8 bases are shared with TRBD2. The CDR3 is made up of 15 amino acids. Germline CDR1 and CDR2: LGHNA and YSLEER. Unmatched junction bases numbered 6, after V lost 2 bases and J lost 5 bases. The CDR3 nucleotides read TGCGCCAGCAGCCAAACGGGGGGGCCGGGAGATACGCAGTATTTT. Its translation: CASSQTGGPGDTQYF.

This clone was counted a few times. The V call is TRBV27, the J call TRBJ2-1; 9 positions match TRBD1. The CDR3 runs to 17 residues. The V gene's germline CDR1 is MNHEY and CDR2 SMNVEV (reference sequence). Trimming removed 3 bases from V and 6 bases from J; junction bases left unmatched: 12. The CDR3 DNA reads TGTGCCAGCAGTTTTAGGGTCGAACAGGGACAGGGCAATGAGCAGTTCTTC. Translated: CASSFRVEQGQGNEQFF.

The V call is TRBV7-8, the J call TRBJ1-1, with TRBD1 matching 7 bases. The CDR3 length is 13 residues. The germline gives CDR1 SGHVS, CDR2 FQNEAQ. V lost 5 bases, J lost 3 bases, and 3 bases stayed unmatched. The DNA of the CDR3 is TGTGCCAGCAGCCGACAGGGTTACACTGAAGCTTTCTTT. It specifies CASSRQGYTEAFF.

V gene TRBV4-3 combines with J gene TRBJ2-2; a weak D match, TRBD1 (6 bases). V dropped 4 bases and J dropped 5 bases, with 11 bases sitting between them. This CDR3 has 14 residues. Per the germline V gene, CDR1 is LGHNA and CDR2 is YSLEER. The CDR3 loop is CASSRGRGTGELFF. The CDR3 DNA sequence: TGCGCCAGCAGCCGAGGCAGGGGAACCGGGGAGCTGTTTTTT.

The rearrangement uses TRBV2 and TRBJ2-1; 8 bases map to TRBD1. V was pared by 5 bases and J by 0 bases, with 3 bases of the junction left unmatched. Per the germline V gene, CDR1 is SNHLY and CDR2 is FYNNEI. The CDR3 loop spans 15 amino acids. As DNA, the CDR3 is TGTGCCAGCAGTCTTACAGGGGGCTCCTACAATGAGCAGTTCTTC. The encoded protein is CASSLTGGSYNEQFF. Looking up the rest from reference TRBV2 and TRBJ2-1 gives the full variable domain: EPEVTQTPSHQVTQMGQEVILRCVPISNHLYFYWYRQILGQKVEFLVSFYNNEISEKSEIFDDQFSVERPDGSNFTLKIRSTKLEDSAMYFCASSLTGGSYNEQFFGPGTRLTVL.

This clone was found once. The gene calls are TRBV3-1 (or the pseudogene TRBV3-2) and TRBJ1-2; TRBD1 matches at 9 bases. Germline CDR1 LGHDT, CDR2 YNNKEL (reference sequence). V was clipped by 1 base and J by 4 bases; unmatched bases: 10. The CDR3 has 17 residues. As DNA, the CDR3 is TGTGCCAGCAGCCAAGTCGCCGGGACAGGGACCTTCTATGGCTACACCTTC. It codes for CASSQVAGTGTFYGYTF.

The chain uses TRBV29-1 and TRBJ1-1; 7 bases are a match to TRBD1. The CDR3 covers 14 residues. Trimming at V came to 4 bases and at J to 2 bases, leaving 7 bases not matched to a gene. Germline CDR1 and CDR2: SQVTM and ANQGSEA. The CDR3 reads CSVVATGHNTEAFF. CDR3 nucleotides: TGCAGCGTTGTTGCGACAGGGCATAACACTGAAGCTTTCTTT.

The V gene is TRBV2, the J gene TRBJ1-1; maybe TRBD1 (5 bases). Germline CDR1 reads SNHLY; CDR2 reads FYNNEI. This CDR3 region has 13 residues. V shed 6 bases and J shed 1 base, with 9 bases lying between them. CDR3 loop: CASRVTANTEAFF. The CDR3 coding sequence is TGTGCCAGCAGGGTGACAGCGAACACTGAAGCTTTCTTT.

The V call is TRBV30, the J call TRBJ2-3; 13 bases are a match to TRBD2. V lost 2 bases, J lost 6 bases, and 8 bases stayed unmatched. Per germline, CDR1 GTSNPN and CDR2 SVGIG (reference sequence). CDR3 length: 16 amino acids. Written as DNA, the CDR3 is TGTGCCTGGAGTAAGAGTAGACTAGCGGGAGGTGATACGCAGTATTTT. The encoded protein is CAWSKSRLAGGDTQYF.

The chain joins TRBV2 to TRBJ1-5, with 7 nucleotides matching TRBD1. With 4 bases clipped from V and 4 bases from J, the junction kept 7 bases outside the gene matches. Germline CDR1 SNHLY, CDR2 FYNNEI. The CDR3 extends over 15 amino acids. CDR3 loop: CASSGGGTVNQPQHF. The CDR3 DNA reads TGTGCCAGCAGTGGGGGTGGGACAGTAAATCAGCCCCAGCATTTT. Combining the CDR3 with reference TRBV2 and TRBJ1-5 gives the whole variable domain EPEVTQTPSHQVTQMGQEVILRCVPISNHLYFYWYRQILGQKVEFLVSFYNNEISEKSEIFDDQFSVERPDGSNFTLKIRSTKLEDSAMYFCASSGGGTVNQPQHFGDGTRLSIL.

This sequence joins TRBV5-1 and TRBJ2-5; tentative D call: TRBD1 (6 bases). V lost 5 bases and J lost 1, with 18 bases in between. Germline-derived CDR1 and CDR2 are SGHRS and YFSETQ. This CDR3 comprises 16 residues. This chain's CDR3 is CASRRPEVGAQETQYF. The CDR3 region has the DNA TGCGCCAGCAGGCGACCAGAGGTGGGGGCCCAAGAGACCCAGTACTTC.

The chain joins TRBV20-1 to TRBJ2-1; the D is unclear. CDR1 is DFQATT, CDR2 SNEGSKA, per germline (reference sequence). The CDR3 is 11 amino acids. Deletions cut 3 bases from V and 3 bases from J, with 3 bases between. In DNA, the CDR3 is TGCAGTGCTAGCGGCTACAATGAGCAGTTCTTC. Protein: CSASGYNEQFF.

The chain carries TRBV30 and TRBJ2-1, with 10 positions matching TRBD2. V gave up 6 bases and J gave up 6 bases; unmatched junction bases: 8. Germline CDR1 GTSNPN, CDR2 SVGIG (reference sequence). CDR3 length: 14 residues. CDR3 amino acids: CACQGTSVINEQFF. As DNA, the CDR3 is TGTGCCTGCCAGGGGACTAGCGTCATCAATGAGCAGTTCTTC.

This clone was detected once. This chain's CDR3 is CASSLGLAGTDTQYF. Written as DNA, the CDR3 is TGCGCCAGCAGCTTGGGGCTAGCGGGAACAGATACGCAGTATTTT. J is TRBJ2-3 and V is TRBV5-1; 9 nucleotides line up with TRBD2. V was clipped by 0 bases and J by 3 bases; unmatched bases: 2. Germline loops: CDR1 SGHRS, CDR2 YFSETQ. This CDR3 is built from 15 residues.

The chain carries TRBV9 and TRBJ2-2; the match to TRBD2 covers 8 bases. The CDR3 covers 16 residues. The junction had 11 bases not matched to a gene; V was cut back by 4 bases and J by 6 bases. Per germline, CDR1 SGDLS and CDR2 YYNGEE. The CDR3 spells CASSFSGEVMSGELFF. The CDR3 DNA sequence: TGTGCCAGCAGCTTTAGCGGGGAGGTTATGTCCGGGGAGCTGTTTTTT.

This chain links TRBV6-2 or TRBV6-3 with TRBJ1-5; TRBD1 is a possible D gene (6 bases). Germline V gives CDR1 MNHEY, CDR2 SVGEGT. The V end was cut by 7 bases, the J end by 5 bases, with 21 bases between. This CDR3 has 16 residues. CDR3 residues: CASIPGGRSVYQPQHF. The CDR3 bases are TGTGCCAGCATCCCTGGGGGCAGGAGCGTTTATCAGCCCCAGCATTTT.

The genes are TRBV28 and TRBJ1-2; D may be TRBD1 (5 bases). With 5 bases removed from V and 2 bases from J, the gap between germline ends came to 12 bases. This CDR3 contains 14 residues. CDR1 MDHEN and CDR2 SYDVKM come from the germline V gene. CDR3 coding DNA: TGTGCCAGCAGTATCGGGGGAACCAACTATGGCTACACCTTC. Encoded protein: CASSIGGTNYGYTF.

V and J are TRBV7-2 and TRBJ2-3; no reliable D call. Germline values: CDR1 SGHTA, CDR2 FQGNSA. The V end was cut by 6 bases, the J end by 0 bases, with 7 bases between. The CDR3 spans 13 residues. The CDR3 protein is CASRATSTDTQYF. DNA of the CDR3: TGTGCCAGCAGAGCGACTAGCACAGATACGCAGTATTTT.

V is TRBV18 and J is TRBJ1-4, with D perhaps TRBD1 (5 bases). Germline CDR1 and CDR2: KGHSH and LQKENI. Trimming took off 3 bases at V and 5 bases at J, with 13 bases between the two ends. CDR3 length: 15 residues. The CDR3 loop is CASSPPGGRNEKLFF. CDR3 in DNA: TGTGCCAGCTCACCCCCGGGGGGAAGAAATGAAAAACTGTTTTTT.

The genes are TRBV4-3 and TRBJ1-3; the D is unclear. The CDR3 length is 17 residues. Trimming removed 4 bases from V and 0 bases from J, with 16 bases in between. Looked up from germline, CDR1 is LGHNA and CDR2 is YSLEER. In DNA form, the CDR3 reads TGCGCCAGCAGCCCTCGGCGGAGCGGTAGCTCTGGAAACACCATATATTTT. Its protein product is CASSPRRSGSSGNTIYF.

This chain joins TRBV7-9 and TRBJ1-4, with TRBD1 matching over 10 bases. Germline values: CDR1 SEHNR, CDR2 FQNEAQ (reference sequence). Unmatched junction bases numbered 5, after V lost 1 base and J lost 3 bases. The CDR3 is 17 amino acids. This CDR3 is CASSLGQGAPANEKLFF. The CDR3 DNA is TGTGCCAGCAGCTTAGGACAGGGGGCGCCGGCTAATGAAAAACTGTTTTTT.

This rearrangement joins TRBV6-5 to TRBJ1-2; D is perhaps TRBD1 (5 bases). Trimming left V 2 bases short and J 8 bases short, with 21 bases between. CDR3 length: 16 amino acids. CDR1 and CDR2 (germline): MNHEY, SVGAGI. Here the CDR3 DNA reads TGTGCCAGCAGTTACGTTCTTCAGGGAGGCAACGGAGGCTACACCTTC. Translating it yields CASSYVLQGGNGGYTF.